Given below is one TCR beta chain in context. Its antigen is still unknown. This entry belongs to a study of radiation and T cells in renal cell carcinoma. As for the study in general: Nephrectomy followed 15 Gy stereotactic body radiation by 4 weeks.

Whole-study results and caveats: In blood, top tumor clones expanded by 2 weeks, shrinking by 4.

The germline gives CDR1 KGHSH, CDR2 LQKENI. The V and J ends lost 0 bases and 2 bases respectively, with 10 bases between them. This CDR3 is 15 amino acids long. Profiling relied on immunoSEQ multiplex PCR, and the TCRdb table lists in-frame clones only, not all of them. There are tens of thousands of clones in the sample; about 80% occur only once, and roughly 30% lies in the top ten. The time point is: blood 2 weeks post-SBRT. Treatment indicated: 15 Gy SBRT to primary tumor, nephrectomy 4 weeks later. The genes are TRBV18 and TRBJ1-2, with no clear D. Sequences were derived from blood, sampled from a patient whose treatment included radiotherapy and nephrectomy. This TCR was recovered from a woman aged 70-85 years with renal cell carcinoma. CDR3 nucleotides: TGTGCCAGCTCACCACCGGACGGGTGGAACTATGGCTACACCTTC. Translated, it gives CASSPPDGWNYGYTF.